These T cell receptor beta chains were read from a single sample in a study of T-cell memory formation after mild COVID-19. From the 5' RACE reads, TCRdb called clonotypes with MiXCR, one entry per CDR3 protein. The sample has more than 110,000 distinct CDR3 sequences; approximately 25% are singletons. Sequencing input: PBMCs or a T cell subset sorted from them (not recorded which). The receptors shown here come from an adult woman who had mild COVID-19 (a few samples of this study predate the infection). Cell type and time point are not known. The CDR3 runs from the conserved cysteine through the conserved F or W. A D gene is named only where the DNA matches it firmly. Clone size is not always given. Where it is, it says once, few, many or a class for expanded clones.

D gene	clone size	V gene	CDR3 length	J gene	CDR3 DNA	CDR3 protein
TRBD1	.	TRBV11-2	14	TRBJ2-7	TGTGCCAGCAGCCGGACAGGGATCACCTACGAGCAGTACTTC	CASSRTGITYEQYF
.	few	TRBV6-6	13	TRBJ1-5	TGTGCCAGCACGGGGGGCTTTGGTCAGCCCCAGCATTTT	CASTGGFGQPQHF
.	few	TRBV24-1	12	TRBJ2-3	TGTGCCACCAGTGACCCTCGTGATACGCAGTATTTT	CATSDPRDTQYF
.	few	TRBV4-3	16	TRBJ2-6	TGCGCCAGCAGCCAAGATACCCAGACTGGGGCCAACGTCCTGACTTTC	CASSQDTQTGANVLTF
.	few	TRBV3-1	15	TRBJ2-2	TGTGCCAGCAGCCGACTAGAAACCCTGAACGGGGAGCTGTTTTTT	CASSRLETLNGELFF
.	.	TRBV7-9	14	TRBJ2-5	TGTGCCAGCAGCCAAAATCAGGGGCGGGAGACCCAGTACTTC	CASSQNQGRETQYF
TRBD2	few	TRBV7-3	14	TRBJ2-1	TGTGCCAGCAGCCGAGAGACTAGCTCGGATGAGCAGTTCTTC	CASSRETSSDEQFF
.	few	TRBV5-1	15	TRBJ1-1	TGCGCCAGCAGCAACCCGGAGAGAATGAACACTGAAGCTTTCTTT	CASSNPERMNTEAFF
.	few	TRBV9	13	TRBJ2-7	TGTGCCAGCAGCGCGGGGACCCCTGGGGAGCAGTACTTC	CASSAGTPGEQYF
.	.	TRBV6-1	13	TRBJ1-1	TGTGCCAGCAGTGAAGTTCAGGGAACTGAAGCTTTCTTT	CASSEVQGTEAFF
.	.	TRBV24-1	16	TRBJ2-2	TGTGCCACCAGTGGTTTAAGACTACCCAACACCGGGGAGCTGTTTTTT	CATSGLRLPNTGELFF
.	few	TRBV7-6	16	TRBJ2-5	TGTGCCAGCAGCTTAGGGACGACCGCCTACCAAGAGACCCAGTACTTC	CASSLGTTAYQETQYF
.	.	TRBV27	15	TRBJ2-2	TGTGCCAGCAGTCCCCGAGGAGGGTATGCCGGGGAGCTGTTTTTT	CASSPRGGYAGELFF
.	once	TRBV7-2	14	TRBJ1-5	TGTGCCAGCAGCATCTCAGGGGGCAATCAGCCCCAGCATTTT	CASSISGGNQPQHF
.	few	TRBV7-8	14	TRBJ2-5	TGTGCCAGCAGCTCCCGGCCGGCGCAAGAGACCCAGTACTTC	CASSSRPAQETQYF
.	few	TRBV7-9	14	TRBJ1-4	TGTGCCAGCAGCCCAAGCTTCGGACACGGAGTCTTGTTTTTT	CASSPSFGHGVLFF
TRBD2	few	TRBV7-9	16	TRBJ2-3	TGTGCCAGCAGGCCTATGACTAGCGGGCCCCTAGATACGCAGTATTTT	CASRPMTSGPLDTQYF
.	.	TRBV29-1	12	TRBJ1-2	TGCAGCGTGGACACAGGCCTGTCCGGCTACACCTTC	CSVDTGLSGYTF
.	.	TRBV13	20	TRBJ2-3	TGTGCCAGCAGCTCCAAACACCCCGTCCCGGGGGCAGTCGGCACAGATACGCAGTATTTT	CASSSKHPVPGAVGTDTQYF
.	few	TRBV14	10	TRBJ2-1	TGTGCCAGCAGCCAAAATGAGCAGTTCTTC	CASSQNEQFF
TRBD2	.	TRBV7-9	17	TRBJ2-1	TGTGCCAGCAGCTCCTCCCTAGCGGGAGCGCACAACAATGAGCAGTTCTTC	CASSSSLAGAHNNEQFF
TRBD1	.	TRBV7-2	15	TRBJ2-3	TGTGCCAGCAGCTTCGGGACAGGGGTTACAGATACGCAGTATTTT	CASSFGTGVTDTQYF
.	.	TRBV6-4	14	TRBJ2-1	TGTGCCAGCAGTGACTCGATAGGGGTCAATGAGCAGTTCTTC	CASSDSIGVNEQFF
TRBD1	.	TRBV9	17	TRBJ2-6	TGTGCCAGCAGCGTCGGACAGGGGAGCTCTGGGGCCAACGTCCTGACTTTC	CASSVGQGSSGANVLTF
.	few	TRBV7-6	15	TRBJ2-7	TGTGCCAGCAGCCCCAAGATGGGACGGGACTACGAGCAGTACTTC	CASSPKMGRDYEQYF
TRBD2	.	TRBV12-3/TRBV12-4	18	TRBJ2-3	TGTGCCAGCAACGATTTACTAGCGAGCTCTACCAGCACAGATACGCAGTATTTT	CASNDLLASSTSTDTQYF
TRBD2	.	TRBV7-8	18	TRBJ2-3	TGTGCCAGCAGCTTGGGTCGGTATAGGACTAGCGGGCCCGATACGCAGTATTTT	CASSLGRYRTSGPDTQYF
.	.	TRBV3-1	16	TRBJ1-1	TGTGCCAGCAGCCAAGATTCTGGGGGAAGGGACACTGAAGCTTTCTTT	CASSQDSGGRDTEAFF
.	.	TRBV7-8	14	TRBJ2-2	TGTGCCAGCAGCTTATTTCTTAGTACCGGGGAGCTGTTTTTT	CASSLFLSTGELFF
.	.	TRBV9	13	TRBJ1-2	TGTGCCAGCAGCGCCACCTCTTCGGGCGGCTACACCTTC	CASSATSSGGYTF